The entry that follows covers one TCR beta chain sequence. V was cut by 10 bases and J by 0 bases, with 21 bases left in between. The CDR3 consists of 16 residues. Germline CDR1 and CDR2: SGHTA and FQGNSA. The data originate from a study of blood T cell repertoires in COVID-19. Study context: Acute and convalescent COVID-19 specimens originated in the United States, Italy and Spain.

Assay used: immunoSEQ multiplex PCR; TCRdb lists only in-frame clones, some missing. The data show over 200,000 clones, roughly 83% seen once. This sequence was found in a woman in her 70s with active or convalescent COVID-19. V usage is TRBV7-2 and J usage is TRBJ1-2, with D possibly being TRBD1 (5 bases). Input material: peripheral blood. The CDR3 reads CAIRGDLRNTNYGYTF. The CDR3 nucleotides read TGTGCCATACGCGGGGACCTAAGAAATACTAACTATGGCTACACCTTC.